A selection of T cell receptor beta chains follows, all from one sample in a study of monozygotic twins with inflammatory bowel disease. TCRdb reanalyzed the 5' RACE reads and collapses them to one entry per CDR3 protein, without DNA. This repertoire includes approximately 390,000 distinct CDR3 sequences. Sequenced input: blood. These receptors were taken from a human donor with ulcerative colitis or Crohn's disease, or a healthy co-twin of an affected twin (not recorded which). The CDR3 runs from the conserved cysteine through the conserved F or W.

j_gene	v_gene	CDR3aa
TRBJ2-3	TRBV5-1	CASRTAGADTQYF
TRBJ2-7	TRBV3-1	CASSRTGAGYEQYF
TRBJ2-1	TRBV29-1	CSAELLAGGKYNEQFF
TRBJ1-1	TRBV18	CASSPGDLAEAFF
TRBJ2-2	TRBV3-1	CASSQAGSRGELFF
TRBJ1-2	TRBV7-2	CASNPSGGTVGYTF
TRBJ2-4	TRBV7-9	CASSWTENIQYF
TRBJ2-1	TRBV9	CASSVDNEQFF
TRBJ2-1	TRBV20-1	CSAAPGTSGPHNEQFF
TRBJ1-2	TRBV20-1	CSARTAKYYGYTF
TRBJ2-5	TRBV18	CASSATSGEETQYF
TRBJ2-7	TRBV7-2	CASSLPAGGGDEQYF
TRBJ2-7	TRBV28	CASSSGDYEQYF
TRBJ2-1	TRBV12-3/TRBV12-4	CASSPQTSGTYNEQFF
TRBJ2-5	TRBV14	CASSPEALARDLEETQYF
TRBJ2-3	TRBV12-3/TRBV12-4	CASNLHREQAPDTQYF
TRBJ2-3	TRBV6-1	CASRRTALPSFTDTQYF
TRBJ2-7	TRBV3-1	CASSQEGTRVYEQYF
TRBJ2-3	TRBV29-1	CSGRPGPYTDTQYF
TRBJ2-1	TRBV2	CASSELGTGGAEQFF
TRBJ1-2	TRBV29-1	CSVEERNNYGYTF
TRBJ2-1	TRBV28	CASSPDPSSYNEQFF
TRBJ2-3	TRBV5-1	CASKIVQSTDTQYF
TRBJ2-1	TRBV20-1	CSGVAGGPYNEQFF
TRBJ1-4	TRBV9	CASSGPSGEKLFF
TRBJ2-3	TRBV24-1	CATSDPSGLDTQYF
TRBJ2-1	TRBV15	CATSSSYDNEQFF
TRBJ1-1	TRBV2	CASKNVGTAAEAFF